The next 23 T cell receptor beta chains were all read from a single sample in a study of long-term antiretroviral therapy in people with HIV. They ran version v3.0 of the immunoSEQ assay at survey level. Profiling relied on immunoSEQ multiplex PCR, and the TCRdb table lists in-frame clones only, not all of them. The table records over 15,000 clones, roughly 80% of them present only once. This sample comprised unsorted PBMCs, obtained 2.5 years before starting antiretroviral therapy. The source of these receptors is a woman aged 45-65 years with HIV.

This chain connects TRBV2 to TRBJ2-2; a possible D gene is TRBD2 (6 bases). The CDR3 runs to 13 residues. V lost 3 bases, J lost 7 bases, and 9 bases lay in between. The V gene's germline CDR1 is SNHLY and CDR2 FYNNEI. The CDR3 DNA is TGTGCCAGCAGTGATCGGGGGTACGGGGAGCTGTTTTTT. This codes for CASSDRGYGELFF.

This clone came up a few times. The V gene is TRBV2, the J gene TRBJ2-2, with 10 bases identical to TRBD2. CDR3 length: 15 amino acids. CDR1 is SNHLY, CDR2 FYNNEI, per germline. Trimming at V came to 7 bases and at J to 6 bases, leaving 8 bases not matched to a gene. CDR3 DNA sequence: TGTGCCAGCAACGACCTAGCGGGGGCTCCCGGGGAGCTGTTTTTT. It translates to CASNDLAGAPGELFF.

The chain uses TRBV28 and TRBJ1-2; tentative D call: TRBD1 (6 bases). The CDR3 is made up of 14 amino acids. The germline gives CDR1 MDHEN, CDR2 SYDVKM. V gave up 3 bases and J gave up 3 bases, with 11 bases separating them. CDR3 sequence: CASSLQTGHYGYTF. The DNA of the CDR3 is TGTGCCAGCAGTTTGCAAACAGGGCACTATGGCTACACCTTC.

The CDR3 coding sequence is TGTGCCAGCAGTTTGTTGACAGGGCCCACCTACGAGCAGTACTTC. Its protein is CASSLLTGPTYEQYF. This chain links TRBV27 with TRBJ2-7, with 7 bases lining up with TRBD1. The CDR3 is made up of 15 amino acids. Per germline, CDR1 MNHEY and CDR2 SMNVEV (reference sequence). V was pared by 3 bases and J by 2 bases, with 7 bases of the junction left unmatched.

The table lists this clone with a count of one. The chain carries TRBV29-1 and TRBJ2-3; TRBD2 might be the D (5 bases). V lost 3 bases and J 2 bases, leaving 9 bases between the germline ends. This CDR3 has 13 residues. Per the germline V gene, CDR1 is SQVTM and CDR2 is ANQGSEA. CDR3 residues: CSVDPGYTDTQYF. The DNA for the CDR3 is TGCAGCGTTGACCCGGGGTACACAGATACGCAGTATTTT.

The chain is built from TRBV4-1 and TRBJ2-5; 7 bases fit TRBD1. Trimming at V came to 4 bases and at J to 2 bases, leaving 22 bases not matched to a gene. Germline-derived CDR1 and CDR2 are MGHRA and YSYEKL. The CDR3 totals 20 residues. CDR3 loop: CASSLKPGTGDLVVQETQYF. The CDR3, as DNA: TGCGCCAGCAGCCTAAAACCTGGCACAGGGGATTTAGTAGTTCAAGAGACCCAGTACTTC.

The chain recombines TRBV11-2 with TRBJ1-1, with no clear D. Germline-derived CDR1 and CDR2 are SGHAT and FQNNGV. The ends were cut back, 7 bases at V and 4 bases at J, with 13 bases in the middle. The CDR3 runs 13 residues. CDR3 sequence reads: CASKADLLTEAFF. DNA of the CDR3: TGTGCCAGCAAGGCGGATCTTCTCACTGAAGCTTTCTTT.

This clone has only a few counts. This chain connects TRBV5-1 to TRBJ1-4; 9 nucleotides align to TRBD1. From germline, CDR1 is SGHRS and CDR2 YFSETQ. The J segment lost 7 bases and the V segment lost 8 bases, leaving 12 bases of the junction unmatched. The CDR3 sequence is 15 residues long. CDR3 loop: CASSTKQGASEKLFF. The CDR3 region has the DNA TGCGCCAGTTCAACCAAACAGGGGGCTAGTGAAAAACTGTTTTTT.

CDR3: CAISEQGEQYF. DNA for the CDR3: TGTGCCATCAGTGAGCAGGGCGAGCAGTACTTC. V gene TRBV10-3 combines with J gene TRBJ2-7; D possibly corresponds to TRBD1 (5 bases). Germline V lookup: CDR1 ENHRY, CDR2 SYGVKD. Trimming pared 2 bases from V and 6 bases from J, leaving 5 bases between. CDR3 length: 11 residues.

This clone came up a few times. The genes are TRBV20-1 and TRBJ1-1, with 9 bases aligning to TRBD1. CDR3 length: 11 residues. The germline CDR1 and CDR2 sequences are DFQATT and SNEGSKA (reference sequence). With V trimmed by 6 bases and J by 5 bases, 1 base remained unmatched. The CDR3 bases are TGCAGTGCGGGGACAGGGACTGAAGCTTTCTTT. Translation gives CSAGTGTEAFF.

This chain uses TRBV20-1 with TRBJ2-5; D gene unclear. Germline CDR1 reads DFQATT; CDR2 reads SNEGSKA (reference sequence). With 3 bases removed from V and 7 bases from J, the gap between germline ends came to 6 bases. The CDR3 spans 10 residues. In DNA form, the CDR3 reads TGCAGTGCTAGCTTTACGACCCAGTACTTC. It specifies CSASFTTQYF.

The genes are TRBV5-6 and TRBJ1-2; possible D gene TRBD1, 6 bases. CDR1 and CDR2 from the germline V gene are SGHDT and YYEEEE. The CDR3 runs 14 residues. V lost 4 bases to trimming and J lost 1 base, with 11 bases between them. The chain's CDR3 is CASSVLQGNYGYTF. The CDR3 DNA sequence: TGTGCCAGCAGCGTATTACAGGGTAACTATGGCTACACCTTC.

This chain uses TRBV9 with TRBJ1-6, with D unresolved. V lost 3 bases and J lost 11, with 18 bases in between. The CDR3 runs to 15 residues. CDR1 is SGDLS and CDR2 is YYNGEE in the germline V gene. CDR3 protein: CASSAAGGPYTPLHF. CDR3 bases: TGTGCCAGCAGCGCGGCTGGAGGGCCTTATACACCCCTCCACTTT.

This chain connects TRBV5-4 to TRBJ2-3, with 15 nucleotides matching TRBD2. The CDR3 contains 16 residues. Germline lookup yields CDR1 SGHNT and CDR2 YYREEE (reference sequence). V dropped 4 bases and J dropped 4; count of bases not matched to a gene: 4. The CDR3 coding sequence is TGTGCCAGCAGCCAGCGGACTAGCGGGGGGGCAGATACGCAGTATTTT. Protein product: CASSQRTSGGADTQYF.

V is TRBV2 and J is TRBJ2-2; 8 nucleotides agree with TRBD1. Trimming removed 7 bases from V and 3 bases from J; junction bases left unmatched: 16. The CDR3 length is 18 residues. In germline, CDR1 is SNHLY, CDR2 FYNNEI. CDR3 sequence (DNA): TGTGCCAGCACGGGGGCAGGGGGCAAAGTGGGGTACACCGGGGAGCTGTTTTTT. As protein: CASTGAGGKVGYTGELFF.

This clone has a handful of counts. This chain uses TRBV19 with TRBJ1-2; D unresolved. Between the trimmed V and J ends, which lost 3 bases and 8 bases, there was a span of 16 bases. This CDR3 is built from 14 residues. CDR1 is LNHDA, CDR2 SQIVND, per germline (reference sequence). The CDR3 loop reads CASSILTGSGGYTF. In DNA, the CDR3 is TGTGCCAGTAGTATCTTGACGGGGTCAGGAGGCTACACCTTC. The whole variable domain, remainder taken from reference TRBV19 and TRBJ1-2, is DGGITQSPKYLFRKEGQNVTLSCEQNLNHDAMYWYRQDPGQGLRLIYYSQIVNDFQKGDIAEGYSVSREKKESFPLTVTSAQKNPTAFYLCASSILTGSGGYTFGSGTRLTVV.

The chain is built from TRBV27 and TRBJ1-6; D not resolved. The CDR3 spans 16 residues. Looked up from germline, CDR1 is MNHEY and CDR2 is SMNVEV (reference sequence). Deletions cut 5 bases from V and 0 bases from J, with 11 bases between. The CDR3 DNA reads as TGTGCCAGCAGTCCCTCCGGGCTCTCCTATAATTCACCCCTCCACTTT. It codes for CASSPSGLSYNSPLHF.

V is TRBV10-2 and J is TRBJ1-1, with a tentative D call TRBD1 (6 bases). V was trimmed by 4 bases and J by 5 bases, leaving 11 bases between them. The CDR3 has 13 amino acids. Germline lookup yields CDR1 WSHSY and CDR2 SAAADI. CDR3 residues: CASSVQGRTEAFF. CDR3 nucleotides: TGCGCCAGCAGTGTTCAGGGGAGGACTGAAGCTTTCTTT.

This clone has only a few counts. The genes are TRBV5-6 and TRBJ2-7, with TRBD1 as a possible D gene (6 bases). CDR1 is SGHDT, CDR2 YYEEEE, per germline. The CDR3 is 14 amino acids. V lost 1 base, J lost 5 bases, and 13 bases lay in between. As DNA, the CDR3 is TGTGCCAGCAGCTTGATCGGTGGGGGCCACGAGCAGTACTTC. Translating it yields CASSLIGGGHEQYF. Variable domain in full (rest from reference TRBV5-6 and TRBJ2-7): DAGVTQSPTHLIKTRGQQVTLRCSPKSGHDTVSWYQQALGQGPQFIFQYYEEEERQRGNFPDRFSGHQFPNYSSELNVNALLLGDSALYLCASSLIGGGHEQYFGPGTRLTVT.

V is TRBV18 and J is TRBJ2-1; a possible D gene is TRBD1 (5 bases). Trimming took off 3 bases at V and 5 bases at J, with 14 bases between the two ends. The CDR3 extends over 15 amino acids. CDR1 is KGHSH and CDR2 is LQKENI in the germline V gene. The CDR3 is CASSPTDSWNNEQFF. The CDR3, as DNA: TGTGCCAGCTCACCGACAGACTCTTGGAACAATGAGCAGTTCTTC.

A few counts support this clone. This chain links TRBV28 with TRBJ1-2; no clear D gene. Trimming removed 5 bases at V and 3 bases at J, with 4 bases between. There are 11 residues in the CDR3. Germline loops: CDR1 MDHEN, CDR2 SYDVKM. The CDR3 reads CASSTDYGYTF. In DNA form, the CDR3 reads TGTGCCAGCAGTACCGACTATGGCTACACCTTC.

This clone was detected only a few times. The CDR3 spells CASSQIGPFRELFF. The CDR3 DNA reads TGCGCCAGCAGCCAAATAGGACCCTTCCGGGAGCTGTTTTTT. The rearrangement joins TRBV4-1 to TRBJ2-2; D is undetermined. V lost 2 bases, J lost 9 bases, and 13 bases lay in between. Germline-derived CDR1 and CDR2 are MGHRA and YSYEKL. The CDR3 is 14 residues long.

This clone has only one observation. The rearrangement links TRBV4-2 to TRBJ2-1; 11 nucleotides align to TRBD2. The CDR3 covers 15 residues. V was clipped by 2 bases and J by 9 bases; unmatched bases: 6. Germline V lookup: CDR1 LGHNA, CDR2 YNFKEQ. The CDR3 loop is CASSQTSGGFTEQFF. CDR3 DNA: TGTGCCAGCAGCCAAACTAGCGGGGGTTTCACTGAGCAGTTCTTC.